The 32 T cell receptor beta chains below come from one sample, sequenced in a study of human T cells and chemical hapten exposure. The time point denotes: pre-sensitization, week 0. Treatment meaning: therapeutic diphenylcyclopropenone sensitization with weekly scalp DPC. MiXCR was run by TCRdb on the RACE reads, yielding one entry per CDR3 protein. The table shows about 260,000 distinct CDR3 sequences, with approximately 8.4% occurring only once. Sequencing used whole blood, obtained in connection with sensitization to the hapten diphenylcyclopropenone (DPC). The receptors shown here come from a woman aged 40 to 50 with alopecia areata. Some clones in this sample may be carry-over from other donors' samples.

This clonotype came up a few times. The CDR3 DNA sequence: TGTGCCAGCAGCTTAGCCGGGACAGGGAACTACAATGAGCAGTTCTTC. The encoded protein is CASSLAGTGNYNEQFF. The rearrangement links TRBV7-8 to TRBJ2-1; 9 bases are a match to TRBD1. The CDR3 totals 16 residues. Germline CDR1 SGHVS, CDR2 FQNEAQ. V trimming: 0 bases; J trimming: 3 bases; junction bases outside the gene matches: 3.

This clonotype was seen more than once but under ten times. The CDR3: CASSNTQGTGELFF. The CDR3 DNA is TGTGCCAGCAGCAACACACAGGGAACCGGGGAGCTGTTTTTT. V is TRBV7-3 and J is TRBJ2-2; the D gene is possibly TRBD1 (6 bases). CDR3 size: 14 residues. V was cut by 5 bases and J by 5 bases, with 12 bases left in between. Germline values: CDR1 SGHTA, CDR2 FQGTGA.

This clonotype was seen ten or more times. The chain couples TRBV12-3 or TRBV12-4 to TRBJ1-2; unclear D gene. The CDR3 consists of 11 residues. Trimming stripped 5 bases from V and 8 bases from J, with 9 bases between. The CDR3 is CASSTAQGYTF. The CDR3 DNA reads TGTGCCAGCAGTACCGCACAGGGCTACACCTTC.

This clonotype was counted a few times. The chain combines TRBV3-1 with TRBJ1-3, with D perhaps TRBD1 (5 bases). CDR3 length equals 14 residues. Looked up from germline, CDR1 is LGHDT and CDR2 is YNNKEL (reference sequence). V was pared by 4 bases and J by 9 bases, with 16 bases between. CDR3 DNA: TGTGCCAGCAGCCCCACGACAGACGGAGTCACCATATATTTT. This translates into CASSPTTDGVTIYF.

The rearrangement links TRBV4-3 to TRBJ2-1; D possibly corresponds to TRBD2 (7 bases). The CDR3 totals 15 residues. V shed 5 bases and J shed 3 bases, with 14 bases lying between them. Germline V gene lookup returns CDR1 LGHNA and CDR2 YSLEER. In DNA form, the CDR3 reads TGCGCCAGCAGCGGGGGAGGGGGGAACTACAATGAGCAGTTCTTC. This sequence encodes CASSGGGGNYNEQFF.

This clonotype was counted between two and nine times. The chain couples TRBV10-3 to TRBJ2-4; no definite D call. Trimming took 6 bases from V and 5 from J, leaving 8 bases between them. The germline CDR1 and CDR2 sequences are ENHRY and SYGVKD. The CDR3 consists of 12 residues. The CDR3 nucleotides are TGTGCCATCAGAGATAGCCAAAACATTCAGTACTTC. Residues: CAIRDSQNIQYF.

The V and J genes are TRBV20-1 and TRBJ2-1, with 9 nucleotides matching TRBD2. J was trimmed by 2 bases and V by 0 bases; bases with no gene match: 5. The CDR3 is 16 residues long. CDR1 and CDR2 (germline): DFQATT, SNEGSKA (reference sequence). CDR3 nucleotide sequence: TGCAGTGCTAGAGATCTCGTAGCGGGGGCCTACAATGAGCAGTTCTTC. It encodes CSARDLVAGAYNEQFF.

The chain joins TRBV7-9 to TRBJ2-3; D not resolved. Germline CDR1 SEHNR, CDR2 FQNEAQ (reference sequence). Trimming cost V 6 bases and J 0 bases, with 10 bases left between them. This CDR3 has 14 amino acids. The CDR3 DNA reads TGTGCCAGCAGTAAGGGTGGAAGCACAGATACGCAGTATTTT. Its translation: CASSKGGSTDTQYF.

V and J are TRBV6-2 or TRBV6-3 and TRBJ1-1; the D is unclear. The CDR3 sequence is 12 residues long. The germline V gene encodes CDR1 MNHEY and CDR2 SVGEGT. Trimming cost V 8 bases and J 0 bases, with 7 bases left between them. The CDR3 loop reads CASSIMNTEAFF. The CDR3 coding sequence is TGTGCCAGCTCCATAATGAACACTGAAGCTTTCTTT.

The V gene is TRBV29-1, the J gene TRBJ2-5, with D perhaps TRBD1 (6 bases). CDR3 length equals 15 residues. Per germline, CDR1 SQVTM and CDR2 ANQGSEA. With 3 bases removed from V and 3 bases from J, the gap between germline ends came to 17 bases. CDR3 DNA sequence: TGCAGCGTTGATGAGTTCGTGGGGGCGAAAGAGACCCAGTACTTC. Its translation is CSVDEFVGAKETQYF.

This clonotype was observed a handful of times. The chain carries TRBV12-3 or TRBV12-4 and TRBJ2-2; D is perhaps TRBD2 (6 bases). There are 14 residues in the CDR3. Trimming took 3 bases from V and 3 from J, leaving 8 bases between them. The CDR3 bases are TGTGCCAGCAGTTTCGGAGGGTACACCGGGGAGCTGTTTTTT. It translates to CASSFGGYTGELFF.

This clonotype was observed a handful of times. This chain joins TRBV6-5 and TRBJ2-7, with a possible D match to TRBD1 (5 bases). Germline V gene sequence: CDR1 MNHEY, CDR2 SVGAGI. The CDR3 length is 14 residues. The V and J ends lost 2 bases and 3 bases respectively, with 11 bases between them. The CDR3, as DNA: TGTGCCAGCAGTTACAATGAAGGGGACTACGAGCAGTACTTC. Its translation: CASSYNEGDYEQYF.

The chain has TRBV6-5 and TRBJ2-7; 10 nucleotides match TRBD2. Germline trimming cut 5 bases from V and 2 bases from J; bases unmatched to any gene: 3. Germline-derived CDR1 and CDR2 are MNHEY and SVGAGI. The CDR3 extends over 14 amino acids. CDR3 bases: TGTGCCAGCAGTGCCGGACTAGCGGCCTACGAGCAGTACTTC. Its translation is CASSAGLAAYEQYF.

This clonotype occurred a few times. The chain employs TRBV19 and TRBJ2-2; weak D call: TRBD1 (7 bases). Germline-derived CDR1 and CDR2 are LNHDA and SQIVND (reference sequence). The CDR3 totals 15 residues. The V and J ends lost 7 bases and 5 bases respectively, with 17 bases between them. The CDR3 nucleotides read TGTGCCAGTAAGGAGGGGGCGGAGTATACCGGGGAGCTGTTTTTT. It specifies CASKEGAEYTGELFF.

The chain is built from TRBV16 and TRBJ1-5; D may be TRBD1 (5 bases). Germline-derived CDR1 and CDR2 are KGHSY and FQNENV. The CDR3 loop spans 15 amino acids. Between the trimmed V and J ends, which lost 2 bases and 7 bases, there was a span of 15 bases. CDR3 in amino acids: CASSQGRGSRQPQHF. CDR3 DNA sequence: TGTGCCAGCAGCCAAGGGCGGGGGTCTAGGCAGCCCCAGCATTTT. Full variable domain (rest looked up from reference TRBV16 and TRBJ1-5): GEEVAQTPKHLVRGEGQKAKLYCAPIKGHSYVFWYQQVLKNEFKFLISFQNENVFDETGMPKERFSAKCLPNSPCSLEIQATKLEDSAVYFCASSQGRGSRQPQHFGDGTRLSIL.

This clonotype showed up just a few times. In nucleotides, the CDR3 is TGCAGTGCCTCGACTAGCGAGTATGTCTACAATGAGCAGTTCTTC. Protein: CSASTSEYVYNEQFF. V usage is TRBV20-1 and J usage is TRBJ2-1; 8 nucleotides line up with TRBD2. V gave up 6 bases and J gave up 3 bases; unmatched junction bases: 10. Germline lookup yields CDR1 DFQATT and CDR2 SNEGSKA (reference sequence). This CDR3 has 15 amino acids.

This rearrangement joins TRBV29-1 to TRBJ2-7; possible D gene TRBD1, 6 bases. With 4 bases removed from V and 2 bases from J, the gap between germline ends came to 9 bases. From germline, CDR1 is SQVTM and CDR2 ANQGSEA. The CDR3 is 12 residues long. CDR3 coding DNA: TGCAGCGTTGTGAGGGGGACCTACGAGCAGTACTTC. Amino acids: CSVVRGTYEQYF.

This clonotype was detected many times. V gene TRBV12-3 or TRBV12-4 combines with J gene TRBJ2-6, with D unresolved. The CDR3 loop spans 17 amino acids. V lost 3 bases and J lost 0, with 12 bases in between. The CDR3 DNA reads as TGTGCCAGCAGTTTCTTCTACGCCCGCTCTGGGGCCAACGTCCTGACTTTC. As protein: CASSFFYARSGANVLTF.

This clonotype was seen only a few times. This sequence joins TRBV27 and TRBJ2-3; 9 bases are shared with TRBD2. Germline-derived CDR1 and CDR2 are MNHEY and SMNVEV (reference sequence). CDR3 length equals 19 residues. V was clipped by 0 bases and J by 4 bases; unmatched bases: 14. The CDR3 loop is CASSLSGAGGQISADTQYF. The CDR3 nucleotides are TGTGCCAGCAGTTTATCGGGTGCGGGAGGGCAGATTTCAGCAGATACGCAGTATTTT.

This clonotype has ten or more counts. Compared with germline, one end of the junction differs, possibly owing to a read error. This chain connects TRBV2 to TRBJ2-3; TRBD1 is a possible D gene (6 bases). CDR1 SNHLY and CDR2 FYNNEI come from the germline V gene. The CDR3 runs to 14 residues. The CDR3 reads CASSEVRQAPSRRF. CDR3 coding DNA: TGTGCCAGCAGTGAAGTAAGACAGGCCCCCAGTAGGAGATTT. The whole variable domain, remainder taken from reference TRBV2 and TRBJ2-3, is EPEVTQTPSHQVTQMGQEVILRCVPISNHLYFYWYRQILGQKVEFLVSFYNNEISEKSEIFDDQFSVERPDGSNFTLKIRSTKLEDSAMYFCASSEVRQAPSRRFGPGTRLTVL.

The rearrangement joins TRBV12-3 or TRBV12-4 to TRBJ2-7; a weak D match, TRBD1 (6 bases). V lost 3 bases to trimming and J lost 5 bases, with 11 bases between them. CDR3 length equals 13 residues. As DNA, the CDR3 is TGTGCCAGCAGTTTCTCTACAGGGAACGAGCAGTACTTC. It translates to CASSFSTGNEQYF.

This clonotype was found a few times. V is TRBV5-6 and J is TRBJ1-5; D ambiguous. The V and J ends lost 0 bases and 0 bases respectively, with 10 bases between them. The CDR3 covers 16 residues. In germline, CDR1 is SGHDT, CDR2 YYEEEE. In DNA form, the CDR3 reads TGTGCCAGCAGCTTGGTGGCCAGGCATAGCAATCAGCCCCAGCATTTT. Residues: CASSLVARHSNQPQHF.

V is TRBV6-5 and J is TRBJ2-5; 14 nucleotides align to TRBD2. The CDR3 consists of 14 residues. V shed 6 bases, J shed 8 bases, and the junction held 5 bases outside the gene matches. Germline V gene data show CDR1 as MNHEY and CDR2 as SVGAGI. The CDR3 loop is CASRFGTSGRTQYF. DNA of the CDR3: TGTGCCAGCAGATTCGGGACTAGCGGGAGAACCCAGTACTTC.

The chain carries TRBV6-6 and TRBJ2-3, with D maybe TRBD1 (6 bases). This CDR3 has 16 residues. V dropped 2 bases and J dropped 0 bases, with 12 bases sitting between them. Germline lookup yields CDR1 MNHNY and CDR2 SVGAGI (reference sequence). CDR3 amino acids: CASSYETGTSTDTQYF. The CDR3 DNA is TGTGCCAGCAGTTACGAGACAGGCACTAGCACAGATACGCAGTATTTT.

The chain employs TRBV27 and TRBJ2-7, with D perhaps TRBD2 (6 bases). The CDR3 sequence is 13 residues long. Trimming removed 7 bases at V and 2 bases at J, with 12 bases between. Germline lookup yields CDR1 MNHEY and CDR2 SMNVEV (reference sequence). The CDR3, as DNA: TGTGCCAGCAATGGCCCGGGAGCCTACGAGCAGTACTTC. Its translation: CASNGPGAYEQYF.

This clonotype has a count of ten or more. This chain links TRBV4-3 with TRBJ1-5; D unresolved. Germline V CDR1 and CDR2: LGHNA, YSLEER. The CDR3 sequence is 15 residues long. The V end lost 7 bases, the J end lost 0 bases, and 13 bases lay between the germline ends. CDR3 protein: CASKEERYSNQPQHF. DNA of the CDR3: TGCGCCAGCAAGGAGGAGCGTTATAGCAATCAGCCCCAGCATTTT.

This clonotype was counted at least ten times. The V and J genes are TRBV6-2 or TRBV6-3 and TRBJ2-7; the D is unclear. The CDR3 length is 13 residues. V was clipped by 8 bases and J by 2 bases, with 13 bases between them. CDR1 and CDR2 from the germline V gene are MNHEY and SVGEGT. CDR3 residues: CASGDGYAYEQYF. The CDR3 bases are TGTGCCAGCGGGGATGGCTATGCCTACGAGCAGTACTTC.

This clonotype turned up a few times. The chain joins TRBV28 to TRBJ2-1; D is uncertain. Deletions cut 3 bases from V and 9 bases from J, with 15 bases between. The CDR3 is 14 residues long. Germline V gene lookup returns CDR1 MDHEN and CDR2 SYDVKM. This CDR3 is CASSLQPIAREQFF. The CDR3 DNA reads as TGTGCCAGCAGTTTGCAACCAATAGCTCGTGAGCAGTTCTTC.

This clonotype was observed a few times. The rearrangement links TRBV2 to TRBJ2-7; possibly TRBD1 or TRBD2 for D (5 bases each). The CDR3 sequence is 14 residues long. Trimming pared 6 bases from V and 2 bases from J, leaving 14 bases between. Per germline, CDR1 SNHLY and CDR2 FYNNEI. CDR3 coding DNA: TGTGCCAGCAGCAAAGGGACCCCCGCCTACGAGCAGTACTTC. Protein sequence: CASSKGTPAYEQYF.

This clonotype was found a few times. The chain carries TRBV7-2 and TRBJ2-5; 7 bases map to TRBD2. The CDR3 spans 17 residues. Trimming at V came to 1 base and at J to 1 base, leaving 9 bases not matched to a gene. Germline loops: CDR1 SGHTA, CDR2 FQGNSA. This CDR3 is CASSLVITGEGQETQYF. CDR3 nucleotide sequence: TGTGCCAGCAGCTTAGTAATTACGGGGGAGGGCCAAGAGACCCAGTACTTC.

The rearrangement links TRBV14 to TRBJ1-1; 9 bases fit TRBD1. Trimming took 1 base from V and 7 from J; bases not matched to a gene: 7. The CDR3 consists of 15 residues. CDR1 is SGHDN, CDR2 FVKESK, per germline. The CDR3 DNA follows: TGTGCCAGCAGCCAAGCCGGGACAGGGATTAGTGAAGCTTTCTTT. As protein: CASSQAGTGISEAFF. Full variable domain (outside the CDR3, taken from reference TRBV14 and TRBJ1-1): EAGVTQFPSHSVIEKGQTVTLRCDPISGHDNLYWYRRVMGKEIKFLLHFVKESKQDESGMPNNRFLAERTGGTYSTLKVQPAELEDSGVYFCASSQAGTGISEAFFGQGTRLTVV.

The J gene is TRBJ1-5, the V gene TRBV7-2, with D perhaps matching TRBD1 (5 bases). The CDR3 has 15 amino acids. Trimming took 5 bases from V and 0 from J, leaving 11 bases between them. Germline CDR1 and CDR2: SGHTA and FQGNSA. This chain's CDR3 is CASSQWRGSNQPQHF. In nucleotides, the CDR3 is TGTGCCAGCAGCCAGTGGAGGGGTAGCAATCAGCCCCAGCATTTT.